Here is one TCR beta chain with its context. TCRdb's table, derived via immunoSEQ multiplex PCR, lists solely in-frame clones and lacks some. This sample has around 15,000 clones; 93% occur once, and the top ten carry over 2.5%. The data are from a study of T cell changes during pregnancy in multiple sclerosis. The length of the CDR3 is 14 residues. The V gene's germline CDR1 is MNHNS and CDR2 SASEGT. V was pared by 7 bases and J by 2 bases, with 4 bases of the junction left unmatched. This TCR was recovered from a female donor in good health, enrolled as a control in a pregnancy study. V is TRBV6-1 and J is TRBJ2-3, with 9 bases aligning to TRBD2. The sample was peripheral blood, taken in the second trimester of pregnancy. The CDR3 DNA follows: TGTGCCAGCACCCCTAGCGGGAACACAGATACGCAGTATTTT. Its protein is CASTPSGNTDTQYF.